This T cell receptor beta chain was captured by sequencing in a study of blood T cell repertoires in COVID-19 (dated by TCRdb to about 2020). Looking at the study overall: Samples covering the acute and convalescent phases of COVID-19 were provided by collaborators in the United States, Italy and Spain. Nearly every sample came with metadata listing a de-identified subject ID, COVID-19 status, age in years and sex. Where available, HLA class I and class II types were obtained from metadata supplied by the sample provider rather than from assay-based typing. The repertoires were made available in a free public database intended to serve as a resource for research on the immune response to SARS-CoV-2. Subjects who had been exposed to COVID-19, were actively infected with it, or had recovered from it provided the deeply sampled blood TCRbeta repertoires that made up the dataset. The samples were drawn from the first 160 participants of the ongoing ImmuneRACE study and from roughly 1,300 subjects provided by 6 global collaborators. The material from the prospective study consisted of cDNA or gDNA derived from T cells, B-cell-depleted T cells, or PBMCs.

TCRbeta CDR3 regions were amplified from genomic DNA using the immunoSEQ Assay, a bias-controlled multiplex PCR. Per the original workflow: Within the assay, amplification of reference gene primers was used to estimate how many nucleated cells each sample contained. To quantify the absolute abundance of each unique TCRbeta CDR3 rearrangement, sequence reads were collapsed and filtered. For each sample, productive Simpson clonality was calculated as the square root of Simpson's diversity index across productive rearrangements. This is the immuneACCESS table as TCRdb keeps it, with only in-frame sequences that have V and J called. A part of the clones is gone; compared with another copy, unresolved V genes explain less than half, and the rest is unexplained. V, J and clone size derive from that table, while D and trimming were established from the DNA sequence. The sample has some 460,000 clones on record, about 89% of them singletons. Roughly 4% of the sample comes from the top ten.

On this clone: Its antigen remains undetermined. Base qualities are missing; no much larger clone stands one base away.

The paper's findings and limits, for the study overall: The amount of clinical and demographic metadata varied by source and participant and was provided uncurated.

The CDR3 has 14 amino acids, counting the end cysteine and phenylalanine. Kept here is only the CDR3 DNA, which spans 42 bases and is read in frame from base 1. As encoded in the germline V gene, CDR1 is MDHEN while CDR2 is SYDVKM. Trimming costs V 7 bases and J 0 bases, and their ends lie 10 bases apart. The collaborating institutions used their own protocols to collect whole blood in K2EDTA tubes. For TCRbeta analysis, collaborator samples were shipped as frozen whole blood, as isolated PBMCs, or as DNA extracted from either sample type. The sequence came from a woman between 25 and 40 years old with acute or convalescent COVID-19. Sequencing input: peripheral blood. The chain is assembled from TRBV28 and TRBJ2-1, with an unclear D gene assignment. The CDR3 reads CASIGTDSYNEQFF. The sequenced DNA: TGTGCCAGCATTGGTACAGACTCCTACAATGAGCAGTTCTTC.